This T cell receptor (beta chain) was profiled in a study of identical twins. TCRdb recomputed calls from the 5' RACE reads with MiXCR, one row per CDR3 protein. The table shows approximately 700,000 distinct CDR3 sequences, with about 18% occurring only once. The CDR3 extends over 14 amino acids. Trimming took 4 bases from V and 11 from J, leaving 21 bases between them. Germline CDR1 reads SGHRS; CDR2 reads YFSETQ. This clonotype was seen at least ten times. The data were also submitted as part of a second study, on T cells expressing NK-cell markers. That report adds: Most of the eight sequenced donors tested HCMV-seropositive; one tested seronegative.

J is TRBJ1-1 and V is TRBV5-1; D is unclear. Sample: PBMCs. The sequence was collected from a woman under 30 in good health. This CDR3 is CASSTLTERQGAFF. DNA for the CDR3: TGCGCCAGCAGCACACTGACGGAACGACAAGGTGCTTTCTTT.